Listed below are T cell receptor beta chains from one sample, sequenced in a study of T-cell reconstitution after alpha-beta-depleted transplantation in children. TCRdb independently ran MiXCR on the PCR reads; one entry per CDR3 protein. The table has approximately 210,000 distinct CDR3 sequences, approximately 15% seen once. The sequences come from PBMCs, mostly from graft donor cells, collected 360 days after TCRalphabeta/CD19-depleted stem cell transplant. Receptors originate from a male patient between 2 and 15 years old who had a stem cell transplant for acute lymphoblastic leukemia, so the T cells may come from the graft donor. The CDR3 runs from the conserved cysteine through the conserved F or W. Each record gives: clone size, V gene, D gene, CDR3 protein. The D gene is left open where the match is weak. Size is omitted from some rows. Given values are once, few, many or a class for expanded clones.

NA TRBV11-3 NA CASSLELGGPSGELFF
few TRBV20-1 NA CSASSTGELFF
NA TRBV7-9 NA CASSTPLGIGELFF
NA TRBV7-2 TRBD1 CASSLAGQGGDTQYF
NA TRBV7-6 TRBD1 CASSFRGTGSVGETQYF
NA TRBV5-1 NA CASSLDSSTEAFF
NA TRBV12-3/TRBV12-4 NA CASSRQLPSSYEQYF
NA TRBV4-3 NA CASSQDLLGAQPQHF
NA TRBV10-3 NA CAISYSDRSTYNEQFF
NA TRBV4-1 TRBD1 CASSQVKGQGHYEQYF
few TRBV12-3/TRBV12-4 NA CASSKISLNTDTQYF
few TRBV29-1 NA CSVEGENQPQHF
NA TRBV11-2 NA CASSLDLLTDTQYF
NA TRBV2 TRBD2 CASSSTGTNTDTQYF
many TRBV11-3 NA CASSLVGGSYNEQFF
few TRBV3-1 NA CASSQAWEGPQHF
NA TRBV18 NA CASSSGSTNEKLFF
many TRBV5-6 NA CASSLRVSSYNEQFF
few TRBV20-1 TRBD2 CSARDRDYRYEQYF
many TRBV28 NA CASSLPVPNEQFF
NA TRBV27 NA CASSFHRPNTEAFF
once TRBV5-5 NA CASSLDFFLNTEAFF
few TRBV4-2 NA CASSQGPIAKNIQYF
NA TRBV6-2/TRBV6-3 TRBD1 CASRGDGTAIYEQYF
few TRBV2 NA CASQKEPVGSYEQYF
few TRBV12-3/TRBV12-4 NA CASSWAGAEAFF
few TRBV10-2 NA CASRLAGDNQPQHF
NA TRBV2 NA CATRQRVNTGELFF
many TRBV6-1 TRBD1 CASSEEGARGYTF
NA TRBV7-9 TRBD1 CASSPVATGGEEKLFF
NA TRBV5-1 NA CASSSPDGTGELFF
NA TRBV2 TRBD1 CASGGQPSYEQYF
few TRBV28 NA CASSFVSVTFRPDTQYF
many TRBV4-3 TRBD2 CASSLTPIAGGLDTQYF
few TRBV12-3/TRBV12-4 NA CASRESFPGLLNSPLHF
NA TRBV28 NA CASSLPGGPSEKLFF